A selection of T cell receptor beta chains follows, all from one sample in a study of cytomegalovirus exposure and HLA in healthy donors. The repertoire was sequenced with immunoSEQ multiplex PCR; TCRdb's copy has only in-frame clones and lacks some. This sample lists fewer than 75,000 clones; its ten largest clones have 15%. Sequencing was done on a sample of PBMCs. The origin of the receptors is a boy between 5 and 17 years old in good health and CMV-seronegative. Both conserved end residues are part of each CDR3. The D gene is left open where the match is weak.

CDR3nt: TGTGCCAGCTCACCACCGGGACTAGCGGGGGGAGATACGCAGTATTTT
CDR3aa: CASSPPGLAGGDTQYF
j_gene: TRBJ2-3
d_gene: TRBD2
len: 16
v_gene: TRBV18

CDR3nt: TGTGCCAGCAACCCGGGGGGGCGTAACTATGGCTACACCTTC
CDR3aa: CASNPGGRNYGYTF
j_gene: TRBJ1-2
d_gene: NA
len: 14
v_gene: TRBV6-5

CDR3nt: TGCGCCAGCAGCCTTACACAGGGACAAGGCTACACCTTC
CDR3aa: CASSLTQGQGYTF
j_gene: TRBJ1-2
d_gene: NA
len: 13
v_gene: TRBV4-1

CDR3nt: TGTGCCAGTAGTATTTACGGGAGCTCCGCAGATACGCAGTATTTT
CDR3aa: CASSIYGSSADTQYF
j_gene: TRBJ2-3
d_gene: NA
len: 15
v_gene: TRBV19

CDR3nt: TGTGCCAGCAGCTTAGGACAAAGCACTGAAGCTTTCTTT
CDR3aa: CASSLGQSTEAFF
j_gene: TRBJ1-1
d_gene: NA
len: 13
v_gene: TRBV7-9

CDR3nt: TGCAGCGTTGAAACAGAAAACTATGGCTACACCTTC
CDR3aa: CSVETENYGYTF
j_gene: TRBJ1-2
d_gene: NA
len: 12
v_gene: TRBV29-1

CDR3nt: TGTGCCAGTAGTATTGGGCAGGGCGACTACACCTTC
CDR3aa: CASSIGQGDYTF
j_gene: TRBJ1-2
d_gene: NA
len: 12
v_gene: TRBV19

CDR3nt: TGTGCCAGCAGTGAAGCCGCGTATGGCTACACCTTC
CDR3aa: CASSEAAYGYTF
j_gene: TRBJ1-2
d_gene: NA
len: 12
v_gene: TRBV6-1

CDR3nt: TGTGCCAGTAGTATAGATCATCGGGTAGCGGGTTCACCCCTCCACTTT
CDR3aa: CASSIDHRVAGSPLHF
j_gene: TRBJ1-6
d_gene: NA
len: 16
v_gene: TRBV19

CDR3nt: TGTGCCAGCAGCTTAGTACCCCCAGGACAGGGGAACACCGGGGAGCTGTTTTTT
CDR3aa: CASSLVPPGQGNTGELFF
j_gene: TRBJ2-2
d_gene: TRBD1
len: 18
v_gene: TRBV7-3

CDR3nt: TGTGCCAGCAGCCCCGGGACTAGCTCAACAGATACGCAGTATTTT
CDR3aa: CASSPGTSSTDTQYF
j_gene: TRBJ2-3
d_gene: TRBD2
len: 15
v_gene: TRBV7-3

CDR3nt: TGTGCCAGCTCACCCGAGGGTGGGAATTCACCCCTCCACTTT
CDR3aa: CASSPEGGNSPLHF
j_gene: TRBJ1-6
d_gene: NA
len: 14
v_gene: TRBV18

CDR3nt: TGTGCCAGCAGTCCCGGACAGGGGAGGGCTGGGGCCAACGTCCTGACTTTC
CDR3aa: CASSPGQGRAGANVLTF
j_gene: TRBJ2-6
d_gene: TRBD1
len: 17
v_gene: TRBV27

CDR3nt: TGTGCCAGTACGAGTTGGAGCGAGAACACCGGGGAGCTGTTTTTT
CDR3aa: CASTSWSENTGELFF
j_gene: TRBJ2-2
d_gene: NA
len: 15
v_gene: TRBV19

CDR3nt: TGCGCCAGCAGCTTTACTAATCTAACAGGGGGTTTAAACGAGCAGTACTTC
CDR3aa: CASSFTNLTGGLNEQYF
j_gene: TRBJ2-7
d_gene: TRBD1
len: 17
v_gene: TRBV5-1

CDR3nt: TGTGCCAGCAGCATGGGACTAGCGGGAGCGGGGGAGCAGTACTTC
CDR3aa: CASSMGLAGAGEQYF
j_gene: TRBJ2-7
d_gene: TRBD2
len: 15
v_gene: TRBV7-9

CDR3nt: TGTGCCACCAGCCCGGGGGAGGAGAAAAACATTCAGTACTTC
CDR3aa: CATSPGEEKNIQYF
j_gene: TRBJ2-4
d_gene: NA
len: 14
v_gene: TRBV15

CDR3nt: TGTGCCAGCAGCCCGGTGGGGGGAGGCGAGCAGTACTTC
CDR3aa: CASSPVGGGEQYF
j_gene: TRBJ2-7
d_gene: NA
len: 13
v_gene: TRBV6-1

CDR3nt: TGTGCCAGCGGCCCGAGCTTCGAGGCTAGCGGGAGAAACATTCAGTACTTC
CDR3aa: CASGPSFEASGRNIQYF
j_gene: TRBJ2-4
d_gene: TRBD2
len: 17
v_gene: TRBV7-7

CDR3nt: TGCGCCAGCACCGAGACTAGCGGGAGCAAAAGAGCGCAGTATTTT
CDR3aa: CASTETSGSKRAQYF
j_gene: TRBJ2-3
d_gene: TRBD2
len: 15
v_gene: TRBV5-1

CDR3nt: TGTGCCAGCAGTTACCCCCAGGGAACGCTCTACGAGCAGTACTTC
CDR3aa: CASSYPQGTLYEQYF
j_gene: TRBJ2-7
d_gene: NA
len: 15
v_gene: TRBV6-5

CDR3nt: TGTGCCAGTAGTATAAGGTCAAGCGGCCACAACTACACCTTC
CDR3aa: CASSIRSSGHNYTF
j_gene: TRBJ1-2
d_gene: NA
len: 14
v_gene: TRBV19

CDR3nt: TGCGCCAGCAGCCAAGAAAGGACAAGGCCTACTTTAAATTCACCCCTCCACTTT
CDR3aa: CASSQERTRPTLNSPLHF
j_gene: TRBJ1-6
d_gene: NA
len: 18
v_gene: TRBV4-1

CDR3nt: TGTGCCAGTAAGCTAGACGGGGATCACTATGGCTACACCTTC
CDR3aa: CASKLDGDHYGYTF
j_gene: TRBJ1-2
d_gene: NA
len: 14
v_gene: TRBV19

CDR3nt: TGTGCCAGCAGCTTTTCCGGGAGCTCCTACGAGCAGTACTTC
CDR3aa: CASSFSGSSYEQYF
j_gene: TRBJ2-7
d_gene: NA
len: 14
v_gene: TRBV7-8

CDR3nt: TGCGCCAGCGGATCAGGCGAGCAGTACTTC
CDR3aa: CASGSGEQYF
j_gene: TRBJ2-7
d_gene: NA
len: 10
v_gene: TRBV10-2

CDR3nt: TGCGCCAGCAGCTCCCAGGGGACCACTGAAGCTTTCTTT
CDR3aa: CASSSQGTTEAFF
j_gene: TRBJ1-1
d_gene: NA
len: 13
v_gene: TRBV5-1

CDR3nt: TGCGCCAGCAGCCAAGAGGGCTCGGGCAGGGGGCGGTTGAGCTCCTACGAGCAGTACTTC
CDR3aa: CASSQEGSGRGRLSSYEQYF
j_gene: TRBJ2-7
d_gene: TRBD1
len: 20
v_gene: TRBV4-3

CDR3nt: TGTGCCAGCAGCTTAAATTCAGCGCTAGCCTACGAGCAGTACTTC
CDR3aa: CASSLNSALAYEQYF
j_gene: TRBJ2-7
d_gene: NA
len: 15
v_gene: TRBV7-8

CDR3nt: TGTGCCTGGAGTACCCTGGGAGGGTCGTATGGAAGGTACACCTTC
CDR3aa: CAWSTLGGSYGRYTF
j_gene: TRBJ1-2
d_gene: NA
len: 15
v_gene: TRBV30

CDR3nt: TGTGCCAGCAGGCATGGACAGGGGCCAAGAAGAGAGACCCAGTACTTC
CDR3aa: CASRHGQGPRRETQYF
j_gene: TRBJ2-5
d_gene: TRBD1
len: 16
v_gene: TRBV27

CDR3nt: TGTGCCAGCAGAAAGACAACCCAAGAGACCCAGTACTTC
CDR3aa: CASRKTTQETQYF
j_gene: TRBJ2-5
d_gene: NA
len: 13
v_gene: TRBV5-8

CDR3nt: TGTGCCAGCAGCTACAGCGACAGGTTTAATTCACCCCTCCACTTT
CDR3aa: CASSYSDRFNSPLHF
j_gene: TRBJ1-6
d_gene: NA
len: 15
v_gene: TRBV11-2

CDR3nt: TGTGCCAGCAGCTCCGGGGGACAGGGGTTGGGGGGCACTGAAGCTTTCTTT
CDR3aa: CASSSGGQGLGGTEAFF
j_gene: TRBJ1-1
d_gene: TRBD1
len: 17
v_gene: TRBV7-9

CDR3nt: TGTGCCAGCAGTGATTACGGGACAGGGCCAGGGTACGCCGGGGAGCTGTTTTTT
CDR3aa: CASSDYGTGPGYAGELFF
j_gene: TRBJ2-2
d_gene: TRBD1
len: 18
v_gene: TRBV6-1

CDR3nt: TGTGCCATTGGAGTAGGGGGGGTTCACGAAAAACTGTTTTTT
CDR3aa: CAIGVGGVHEKLFF
j_gene: TRBJ1-4
d_gene: NA
len: 14
v_gene: TRBV19

CDR3nt: TGCGCCAGCAGCTTGTTTCTAACAGCTGATGGCTACACCTTC
CDR3aa: CASSLFLTADGYTF
j_gene: TRBJ1-2
d_gene: NA
len: 14
v_gene: TRBV5-1

CDR3nt: TGTGCCAGCAGCTTGGGCCCGGGACAGTCTTATGAGCAGTACTTC
CDR3aa: CASSLGPGQSYEQYF
j_gene: TRBJ2-7
d_gene: TRBD1
len: 15
v_gene: TRBV7-3

CDR3nt: TGTGCCATCAGTGAGCGGGAGACAGGGAGAACTGAAGCTTTCTTT
CDR3aa: CAISERETGRTEAFF
j_gene: TRBJ1-1
d_gene: TRBD1
len: 15
v_gene: TRBV10-3

CDR3nt: TGTGCCAGCAGCTCCGGGACAGCCACTGAAGCTTTCTTT
CDR3aa: CASSSGTATEAFF
j_gene: TRBJ1-1
d_gene: TRBD1
len: 13
v_gene: TRBV7-9

CDR3nt: TGCGCCAGCAGCTACGGACAGTCTGAAGCTTTCTTT
CDR3aa: CASSYGQSEAFF
j_gene: TRBJ1-1
d_gene: NA
len: 12
v_gene: TRBV5-1

CDR3nt: TGTGCCAGCAGCTTGTTCTTTGGGGCGGACTATGGCTACACCTTC
CDR3aa: CASSLFFGADYGYTF
j_gene: TRBJ1-2
d_gene: NA
len: 15
v_gene: TRBV5-5

CDR3nt: TGTGCCAGCAGCTTGTCTATCAGGGTTCGGGAGACCCAGTACTTC
CDR3aa: CASSLSIRVRETQYF
j_gene: TRBJ2-5
d_gene: NA
len: 15
v_gene: TRBV5-6

CDR3nt: TGTGCCTGGAGTGGTAGCGGGAGGATCTACGAGCAGTACTTC
CDR3aa: CAWSGSGRIYEQYF
j_gene: TRBJ2-7
d_gene: TRBD2
len: 14
v_gene: TRBV30

CDR3nt: TGTGCCAGCAGTTTTTCCTTGCGGGAGGCGAATGAGCAGTTCTTC
CDR3aa: CASSFSLREANEQFF
j_gene: TRBJ2-1
d_gene: TRBD2
len: 15
v_gene: TRBV5-6

CDR3nt: TGTGCCAGCAGCTTAGGGGGTGCCGGGGAGCTGTTTTTT
CDR3aa: CASSLGGAGELFF
j_gene: TRBJ2-2
d_gene: NA
len: 13
v_gene: TRBV5-5

CDR3nt: TGTGCCAGCAGTTTCGACAGTGAAAAACTGTTTTTT
CDR3aa: CASSFDSEKLFF
j_gene: TRBJ1-4
d_gene: NA
len: 12
v_gene: TRBV27

CDR3nt: TGTGCCAGTCATTCCCGTGGACGGGGGAACACTGAAGCTTTCTTT
CDR3aa: CASHSRGRGNTEAFF
j_gene: TRBJ1-1
d_gene: NA
len: 15
v_gene: TRBV19

CDR3nt: TGCAGCGTTGTGATAGTACCAGGGGGGACCGGGGAGCTGTTTTTT
CDR3aa: CSVVIVPGGTGELFF
j_gene: TRBJ2-2
d_gene: NA
len: 15
v_gene: TRBV29-1

CDR3nt: TGCGCCAGCAGCCCAGACAGTGGGCGGCCCCAGCATTTT
CDR3aa: CASSPDSGRPQHF
j_gene: TRBJ1-5
d_gene: NA
len: 13
v_gene: TRBV5-1

CDR3nt: TGTGCCAGCAGTTTAGTGACAGGGGGGAATCAGCCCCAGCATTTT
CDR3aa: CASSLVTGGNQPQHF
j_gene: TRBJ1-5
d_gene: TRBD1
len: 15
v_gene: TRBV27

CDR3nt: TGTGCCAGCAGTCCCCTCCAGAGCAATCAGCCCCAGCATTTT
CDR3aa: CASSPLQSNQPQHF
j_gene: TRBJ1-5
d_gene: NA
len: 14
v_gene: TRBV2

CDR3nt: TGTGCCAGCAGTTCGCGGACTAGCGGGAGGGCAAATGAGCAGTTCTTC
CDR3aa: CASSSRTSGRANEQFF
j_gene: TRBJ2-1
d_gene: TRBD2
len: 16
v_gene: TRBV6-5

CDR3nt: TGTGCCAGCAGCTTAAGTGACTCAGGGGAGCAGTACTTC
CDR3aa: CASSLSDSGEQYF
j_gene: TRBJ2-7
d_gene: NA
len: 13
v_gene: TRBV7-3

CDR3nt: TGTGCCAGCAGTCCCCTCTCCACCGGGGAGCTGTTTTTT
CDR3aa: CASSPLSTGELFF
j_gene: TRBJ2-2
d_gene: NA
len: 13
v_gene: TRBV27

CDR3nt: TGTGCCAGTTGGGCATATGCAGCCGAGCAGTACTTC
CDR3aa: CASWAYAAEQYF
j_gene: TRBJ2-7
d_gene: NA
len: 12
v_gene: TRBV6-5

CDR3nt: TGCGCCAGCAGCTTGGAGCGGGTCGCTGAAGCTTTCTTT
CDR3aa: CASSLERVAEAFF
j_gene: TRBJ1-1
d_gene: NA
len: 13
v_gene: TRBV5-1

CDR3nt: TGTGCCAGCAGCTTGCGGCAGGGGGCCTTAAGCTCCTACAATGAGCAGTTCTTC
CDR3aa: CASSLRQGALSSYNEQFF
j_gene: TRBJ2-1
d_gene: TRBD1
len: 18
v_gene: TRBV5-8

CDR3nt: TGCGCCAGCAGCCAAGATAACAGGACACCGCCCGGCCAGCATTTT
CDR3aa: CASSQDNRTPPGQHF
j_gene: TRBJ1-5
d_gene: NA
len: 15
v_gene: TRBV4-1